The 27 T cell receptor beta chains reported below all come from one sample, sequenced in a study of cytomegalovirus exposure and HLA in healthy donors. Primers included in the PCR were 60 Vbeta and 13 Jbeta primers. Sequenced by immunoSEQ multiplex PCR; TCRdb stores in-frame clones only, minus some. The sample has 70,000 to 95,000 clones, 70% to 85% seen once. Sequencing used PBMCs. The receptors originated from a man younger than 45 in good health and CMV-seropositive.

This clone was detected only once. V and J are TRBV29-1 and TRBJ1-1, with a weak D call TRBD1 (5 bases). Germline CDR1 and CDR2: SQVTM and ANQGSEA. V gave up 3 bases and J gave up 5 bases, with 19 bases separating them. This CDR3 spans 15 amino acids. The CDR3 reads CSVDAIRGAGTEAFF. DNA for the CDR3: TGCAGCGTTGACGCGATAAGGGGCGCGGGGACTGAAGCTTTCTTT.

The chain carries TRBV4-3 and TRBJ2-1, with D tentatively TRBD2 (6 bases). The ends were cut back, 1 base at V and 9 bases at J, with 13 bases in the middle. The CDR3 is made up of 14 amino acids. Germline CDR1 LGHNA, CDR2 YSLEER. The CDR3 sequence is CASSQGWEEAEQFF. The CDR3 DNA sequence: TGCGCCAGCAGCCAAGGTTGGGAGGAGGCTGAGCAGTTCTTC.

The CDR3 nucleotides are TGCGCCAGCAGCCCGGACGGACTAGCGGGCAACAATGAGCAGTTCTTC. Residues: CASSPDGLAGNNEQFF. The chain is built from TRBV5-1 and TRBJ2-1, with 11 bases aligning to TRBD2. Germline-derived CDR1 and CDR2 are SGHRS and YFSETQ. The CDR3 runs 16 residues. J gave up 5 bases and V 4 bases, and 8 bases lay outside the gene matches.

This chain links TRBV30 with TRBJ1-2; 7 bases are a match to TRBD1. The V segment lost 4 bases and the J segment 4 bases; nucleotides outside the gene matches: 3. CDR1 and CDR2 (germline): GTSNPN, SVGIG (reference sequence). There are 12 residues in the CDR3. The CDR3 spells CAWKPGGYGYTF. The CDR3 nucleotides are TGTGCCTGGAAGCCAGGGGGCTATGGCTACACCTTC.

This clone was found a few times. The chain carries TRBV29-1 and TRBJ1-4, with TRBD1 identical over 7 bases. The germline CDR1 and CDR2 sequences are SQVTM and ANQGSEA. This CDR3 comprises 13 residues. With 7 bases clipped from V and 8 bases from J, the junction kept 10 bases outside the gene matches. The DNA of the CDR3 is TGCAGCGGCCTCCAGGGGGTTGGGGAAAAACTGTTTTTT. Its translation: CSGLQGVGEKLFF.

This clone came up a few times. The V and J genes are TRBV14 and TRBJ2-7; tentative D call: TRBD2 (6 bases). Germline values: CDR1 SGHDN, CDR2 FVKESK. Trimming cost V 4 bases and J 0 bases, with 16 bases left between them. The CDR3 extends over 16 amino acids. CDR3 sequence: CASSPLLAAFSYEQYF. Here the CDR3 DNA reads TGTGCCAGCAGCCCGCTGTTAGCGGCATTCTCCTACGAGCAGTACTTC.

This clone is large within its sample. V is TRBV4-2 and J is TRBJ1-1, with a tentative D call TRBD1 (5 bases). Trimming removed 0 bases from V and 3 bases from J, with 11 bases in between. Germline V CDR1 and CDR2: LGHNA, YNFKEQ. The CDR3 is 15 amino acids. The CDR3 reads CASSQEVQGYTEAFF. The CDR3, as DNA: TGTGCCAGCAGCCAAGAGGTCCAGGGCTACACTGAAGCTTTCTTT.

V and J are TRBV7-9 and TRBJ1-1; D is undetermined. Trimming shortened V by 3 bases and J by 11 bases, and 13 bases separated the two germline ends. The germline V gene has CDR1 SEHNR and CDR2 FQNEAQ (reference sequence). CDR3 size: 12 residues. CDR3 protein: CASSLGEGLAFF. In DNA form, the CDR3 reads TGTGCCAGCAGCTTGGGAGAGGGCCTCGCTTTCTTT.

The chain has TRBV6-5 and TRBJ1-5; unclear D gene. The germline gives CDR1 MNHEY, CDR2 SVGAGI. Trimming left V 6 bases short and J 6 bases short, with 9 bases between. The CDR3 consists of 12 residues. The CDR3 spells CASSSDGQPQHF. The CDR3 nucleotides are TGTGCCAGCAGCAGTGATGGTCAGCCCCAGCATTTT.

The V gene is TRBV6-5, the J gene TRBJ1-2; D perhaps matches TRBD1 (5 bases). The V end was cut by 0 bases, the J end by 8 bases, with 10 bases between. The CDR3 extends over 13 amino acids. Germline loops: CDR1 MNHEY, CDR2 SVGAGI. The CDR3 nucleotides read TGTGCCAGCAGTTACTCGGGGGGAGCGGGCTACACCTTC. Its protein is CASSYSGGAGYTF.

The chain employs TRBV5-5 and TRBJ2-7; no firm D call. The V gene lost 2 bases and the J gene lost 6 bases, with 12 bases spanning the gap. Germline CDR1 reads SGHKS; CDR2 reads YYEKEE (reference sequence). The CDR3 consists of 13 residues. The CDR3 is CASSFLVLGEQYF. The DNA of the CDR3 is TGTGCCAGCAGCTTTCTTGTTCTCGGCGAGCAGTACTTC.

The table lists this clone with a few counts. The chain employs TRBV6-1 and TRBJ1-1; D gene ambiguous. The CDR3 runs 11 residues. V gave up 6 bases and J gave up 2 bases, with 4 bases separating them. In germline, CDR1 is MNHNS, CDR2 SASEGT. CDR3 in DNA: TGTGCCAGCAGAATAAACACTGAAGCTTTCTTT. This encodes CASRINTEAFF.

The rearrangement joins TRBV11-3 to TRBJ2-2, with a tentative D call TRBD1 (5 bases). V was cut by 3 bases and J by 5 bases, with 13 bases left in between. The CDR3 contains 15 residues. Germline V gives CDR1 SGHNT, CDR2 YENEEA. The CDR3 here is CASSFSRGGTGELFF. In DNA, the CDR3 is TGTGCCAGCAGCTTTAGTAGGGGTGGAACCGGGGAGCTGTTTTTT.

The chain has TRBV28 and TRBJ1-4; TRBD1 agrees at 10 bases. Trimming at V came to 6 bases and at J to 7 bases, leaving 2 bases not matched to a gene. From germline, CDR1 is MDHEN and CDR2 SYDVKM. The CDR3 is made up of 13 amino acids. The CDR3 sequence: CASRTGGLEKLFF. In DNA, the CDR3 is TGTGCCAGCAGGACAGGGGGCCTTGAAAAACTGTTTTTT.

This clone appeared a few times. This sequence joins TRBV19 and TRBJ2-3; D gene ambiguous. The CDR3 loop spans 14 amino acids. Per the germline V gene, CDR1 is LNHDA and CDR2 is SQIVND (reference sequence). Between the trimmed V and J ends, which lost 4 bases and 2 bases, there was a span of 10 bases. CDR3 loop: CASSSRFLTDTQYF. The CDR3 nucleotides read TGTGCCAGTAGTAGTAGATTTCTCACAGATACGCAGTATTTT.

The rearrangement joins TRBV6-1 to TRBJ2-1; 9 nucleotides match TRBD2. The junction had 8 bases not matched to a gene; V was cut back by 6 bases and J by 5 bases. CDR1 and CDR2 from the germline V gene are MNHNS and SASEGT. This CDR3 has 15 residues. CDR3 protein: CASRREGGSDNEQFF. CDR3 nucleotide sequence: TGTGCCAGCAGGCGGGAGGGGGGTTCCGACAATGAGCAGTTCTTC.

A few counts support this clone. The chain employs TRBV5-6 and TRBJ2-5; 12 bases match TRBD2. J lost 1 base, V lost 2 bases, and 3 bases had no gene match. Looked up from germline, CDR1 is SGHDT and CDR2 is YYEEEE. CDR3 length: 16 residues. The CDR3 is CASSFPLAGGQETQYF. In nucleotides, the CDR3 is TGTGCCAGCAGCTTCCCACTAGCGGGGGGCCAAGAGACCCAGTACTTC.

The chain joins TRBV5-1 to TRBJ1-2; TRBD1 might be the D (6 bases). This CDR3 has 13 residues. The germline V gene has CDR1 SGHRS and CDR2 YFSETQ. V lost 10 bases, J lost 1 base, and 14 bases lay in between. For the CDR3, the DNA is TGCGCCTCTACCGGGACAAATAACTATGGCTACACCTTC. Residues: CASTGTNNYGYTF.

The rearrangement links TRBV5-4 to TRBJ1-6, with D perhaps matching TRBD1 (6 bases). The CDR3 covers 16 residues. Trimming left V 5 bases short and J 10 bases short, with 22 bases between. The germline V gene has CDR1 SGHNT and CDR2 YYREEE (reference sequence). Here the CDR3 DNA reads TGTGCCAGCAGGACCCTAGGCGGGGGCTTCGGATCACCCCTCCACTTT. The encoded protein is CASRTLGGGFGSPLHF.

The chain has TRBV5-1 and TRBJ2-7, with D perhaps TRBD2 (5 bases). CDR3 length equals 14 residues. V was cut by 3 bases and J by 0 bases, with 10 bases left in between. Germline V gene data show CDR1 as SGHRS and CDR2 as YFSETQ. The CDR3 DNA reads as TGCGCCAGCAGCTCGGACTGGACCTCCTACGAGCAGTACTTC. As protein: CASSSDWTSYEQYF. Full variable domain (rest looked up from reference TRBV5-1 and TRBJ2-7): KAGVTQTPRYLIKTRGQQVTLSCSPISGHRSVSWYQQTPGQGLQFLFEYFSETQRNKGNFPGRFSGRQFSNSRSEMNVSTLELGDSALYLCASSSDWTSYEQYFGPGTRLTVT.

J is TRBJ1-2 and V is TRBV19; D remains unclear. The V end lost 7 bases, the J end lost 4 bases, and 13 bases lay between the germline ends. Germline V CDR1 and CDR2: LNHDA, SQIVND (reference sequence). This CDR3 is 13 amino acids long. CDR3 protein: CASTLYRGYGYTF. The CDR3 nucleotides read TGTGCCAGTACCCTCTACCGCGGCTATGGCTACACCTTC.

The chain carries TRBV7-9 and TRBJ1-1; D ambiguous. CDR3 length equals 12 residues. Germline CDR1 SEHNR, CDR2 FQNEAQ (reference sequence). V lost 0 bases, J lost 11 bases, and 10 bases lay in between. DNA for the CDR3: TGTGCCAGCAGCTTAGCCCCCTATGCCGCTTTCTTT. It encodes CASSLAPYAAFF.

This clone was detected only a few times. The chain links TRBV7-6 to TRBJ1-2, with TRBD1 matching over 7 bases. CDR3 length equals 13 residues. V lost 4 bases and J lost 7; bases outside the gene matches: 6. The V gene's germline CDR1 is SGHVS and CDR2 FNYEAQ. CDR3 nucleotides: TGTGCCAGCAGCTCGGGACAGTTCTCTGGCTACACCTTC. Protein sequence: CASSSGQFSGYTF. Full variable domain (outside the CDR3, taken from reference TRBV7-6 and TRBJ1-2): GAGVSQSPRYKVTKRGQDVALRCDPISGHVSLYWYRQALGQGPEFLTYFNYEAQQDKSGLPNDRFSAERPEGSISTLTIQRTEQRDSAMYRCASSSGQFSGYTFGSGTRLTVV.

The V gene is TRBV9, the J gene TRBJ1-1; tentative D call: TRBD1 (5 bases). With 4 bases removed from V and 0 bases from J, the gap between germline ends came to 16 bases. The CDR3 length is 16 residues. The V gene's germline CDR1 is SGDLS and CDR2 YYNGEE. The CDR3 spells CASSSGADQMNTEAFF. The CDR3 coding sequence is TGTGCCAGCAGCAGCGGGGCAGATCAAATGAACACTGAAGCTTTCTTT.

V is TRBV4-2 and J is TRBJ1-1; perhaps TRBD1 as D (6 bases). The CDR3 loop spans 14 amino acids. The germline CDR1 and CDR2 sequences are LGHNA and YNFKEQ. Trimming shortened V by 1 base and J by 5 bases, and 11 bases separated the two germline ends. DNA of the CDR3: TGTGCCAGCAGCCAAGGACTGACAGGTACTGAAGCTTTCTTT. Its translation is CASSQGLTGTEAFF.

This sequence joins TRBV5-1 and TRBJ2-1; TRBD1 agrees at 8 bases. Germline V gene data show CDR1 as SGHRS and CDR2 as YFSETQ. The CDR3 contains 15 residues. Trimming took 0 bases from V and 3 from J; bases not matched to a gene: 2. The CDR3 DNA reads TGCGCCAGCAGCTTGGACGGACAGGGCTACAATGAGCAGTTCTTC. Translation gives CASSLDGQGYNEQFF.

Only a few counts were recorded for this clone. The DNA for the CDR3 is TGTGCCAGCAGTGAATTTGCGGAGAACACTGAAGCTTTCTTT. It translates to CASSEFAENTEAFF. The gene calls are TRBV25-1 and TRBJ1-1; D is unresolved. In germline, CDR1 is MGHDK, CDR2 SYGVNS. Trimming took 1 base from V and 1 from J, leaving 7 bases between them. There are 14 residues in the CDR3.